The clone carrying this T cell receptor beta chain was counted between two and nine times. What it recognizes is unknown. The CDR3 sequence is 14 residues long. With V trimmed by 8 bases and J by 2 bases, 6 bases remained unmatched. Germline-derived CDR1 and CDR2 are MNHEY and SVGAGI. The sample originates from a study of T cell repertoires in cytomegalovirus infection. Study overall: Public TCR beta signatures were indicative of both CMV infection and a matching HLA type.

Notes on the study in general: CMV-specific HLA-C-restricted TCR beta clonotypes dominated the ex vivo response.

TCRdb fed the reads into MiXCR, producing one record per CDR3 protein. In the table there are hundreds of thousands of distinct CDR3 sequences, approximately 29% of which are singletons. The clonotype was recovered from a human donor in good health (CMV status not recorded). Some clones in this sample may be carry-over from other donors' samples. Sequences were derived from cultured CD8+ T cells from PBMCs, sampled from culture after CMV antigen stimulation. V gene TRBV6-5 combines with J gene TRBJ2-3, with 8 bases fitting TRBD2. The CDR3 sequence is CASRGGPPTDTQYF. In nucleotides, the CDR3 is TGTGCCAGCCGCGGGGGGCCCCCCACAGATACGCAGTATTTT.